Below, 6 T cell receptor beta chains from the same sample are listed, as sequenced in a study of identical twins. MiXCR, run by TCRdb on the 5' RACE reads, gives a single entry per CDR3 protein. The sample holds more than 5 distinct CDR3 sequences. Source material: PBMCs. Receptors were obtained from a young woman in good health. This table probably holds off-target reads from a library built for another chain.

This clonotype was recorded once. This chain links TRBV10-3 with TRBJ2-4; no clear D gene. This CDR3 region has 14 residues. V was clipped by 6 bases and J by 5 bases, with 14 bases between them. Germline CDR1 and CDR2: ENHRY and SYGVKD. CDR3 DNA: TGTGCCATCAGGGGCGGCCCTAATCAAAACATTCAGTACTTC. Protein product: CAIRGGPNQNIQYF.

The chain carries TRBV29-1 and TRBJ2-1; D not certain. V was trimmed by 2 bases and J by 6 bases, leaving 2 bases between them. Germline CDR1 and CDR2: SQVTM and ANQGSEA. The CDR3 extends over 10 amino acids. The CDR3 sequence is CSVESNEQFF. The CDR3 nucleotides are TGCAGCGTTGAAAGCAATGAGCAGTTCTTC.

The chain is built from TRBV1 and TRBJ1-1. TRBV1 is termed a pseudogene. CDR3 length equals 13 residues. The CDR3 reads CTSSQEGNNDMRF. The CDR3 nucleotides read TGCACCAGCAGCCAAGAAGGTAACAATGACATGCGCTTT.

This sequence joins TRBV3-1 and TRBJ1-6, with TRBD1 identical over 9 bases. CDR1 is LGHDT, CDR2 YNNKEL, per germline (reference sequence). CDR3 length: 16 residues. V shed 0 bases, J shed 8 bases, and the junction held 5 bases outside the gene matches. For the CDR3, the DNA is TGTGCCAGCAGCCAAGAAATGACAGGGGGATATTCACCCCTCCACTTT. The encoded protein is CASSQEMTGGYSPLHF.

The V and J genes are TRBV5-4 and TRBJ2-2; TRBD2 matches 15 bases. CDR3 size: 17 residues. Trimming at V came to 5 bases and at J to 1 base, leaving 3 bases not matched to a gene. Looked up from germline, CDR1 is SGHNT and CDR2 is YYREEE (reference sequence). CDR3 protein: CASRRTSGGENTGELFF. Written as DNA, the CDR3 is TGTGCCAGCAGACGGACTAGCGGGGGGGAGAACACCGGGGAGCTGTTTTTT. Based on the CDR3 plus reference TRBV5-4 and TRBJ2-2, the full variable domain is ETGVTQSPTHLIKTRGQQVTLRCSSQSGHNTVSWYQQALGQGPQFIFQYYREEENGRGNFPPRFSGLQFPNYSSELNVNALELDDSALYLCASRRTSGGENTGELFFGEGSRLTVL.

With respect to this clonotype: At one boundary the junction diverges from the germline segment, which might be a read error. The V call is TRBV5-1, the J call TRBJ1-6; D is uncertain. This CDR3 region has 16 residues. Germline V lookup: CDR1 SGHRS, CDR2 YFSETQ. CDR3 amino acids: CASSLAGETSGSRLTF. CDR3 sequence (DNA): TGCGCCAGCAGCTTGGCCGGAGAAACCAGTGGCTCTAGGTTGACCTTT.